The 11 T cell receptor beta chains below were found in one sample sequenced in a study of cytomegalovirus exposure and HLA in healthy donors. This table comes from immunoSEQ multiplex PCR, and its TCRdb copy is limited to in-frame clones, with some not included. The sample has tens of thousands of clones; approximately 93% are singletons. The sample was PBMCs. The receptors come from a man between 18 and 29 years old in good health and CMV-seropositive.

The V gene is TRBV6-1, the J gene TRBJ1-3; perhaps TRBD1 as D (6 bases). The CDR3 spans 12 residues. The V and J ends lost 8 bases and 4 bases respectively, with 9 bases between them. Germline CDR1 reads MNHNS; CDR2 reads SASEGT. The CDR3 DNA is TGTGCCAGCGAGACAGGAGGAAACACCATATATTTT. As protein: CASETGGNTIYF.

The genes are TRBV29-1 and TRBJ1-4; maybe TRBD1 (6 bases). The ends were cut back, 4 bases at V and 5 bases at J, with 11 bases in the middle. Germline-derived CDR1 and CDR2 are SQVTM and ANQGSEA. CDR3 size: 13 residues. CDR3 amino acids: CSVGTGLNEKLFF. CDR3 sequence (DNA): TGCAGCGTTGGAACAGGGTTGAATGAAAAACTGTTTTTT.

J is TRBJ2-1 and V is TRBV7-9; no clear D gene. Germline V gene sequence: CDR1 SEHNR, CDR2 FQNEAQ (reference sequence). This CDR3 comprises 15 residues. V was clipped by 4 bases and J by 4 bases, with 14 bases between them. CDR3 nucleotides: TGTGCCAGCAGCTCCGACACTGCGCAATACAATGAGCAGTTCTTC. Its protein product is CASSSDTAQYNEQFF.

The J gene is TRBJ1-2, the V gene TRBV29-1, with 11 bases that match TRBD1. This CDR3 is built from 15 residues. Germline trimming cut 3 bases from V and 4 bases from J; bases unmatched to any gene: 7. The germline gives CDR1 SQVTM, CDR2 ANQGSEA. The CDR3 loop reads CSVEWTGGDTYGYTF. DNA for the CDR3: TGCAGCGTTGAGTGGACAGGGGGCGATACCTATGGCTACACCTTC.

V is TRBV6-5 and J is TRBJ1-5, with 8 bases identical to TRBD1. The CDR3 spans 15 residues. The germline V gene encodes CDR1 MNHEY and CDR2 SVGAGI. V trimming: 0 bases; J trimming: 5 bases; junction bases outside the gene matches: 3. Here the CDR3 DNA reads TGTGCCAGCAGTTACTCAGGACAGGGACATCAGCCCCAGCATTTT. Residues: CASSYSGQGHQPQHF.

The V call is TRBV6-6, the J call TRBJ1-3; TRBD1 is a possible D gene (6 bases). Trimming stripped 5 bases from V and 2 bases from J, with 10 bases between. The CDR3 length is 14 residues. Looked up from germline, CDR1 is MNHNY and CDR2 is SVGAGI (reference sequence). The CDR3 protein is CASSLDSAGNTIYF. CDR3 nucleotide sequence: TGTGCCAGCAGTCTGGACAGCGCTGGAAACACCATATATTTT.

The rearrangement uses TRBV4-2 and TRBJ2-5, with 8 nucleotides matching TRBD2. Germline CDR1 LGHNA, CDR2 YNFKEQ. Unmatched junction bases numbered 13, after V lost 5 bases and J lost 2 bases. CDR3 length equals 17 residues. CDR3 sequence: CASSAPTGGTQQETQYF. As DNA, the CDR3 is TGTGCCAGCAGCGCCCCTACGGGAGGGACTCAACAAGAGACCCAGTACTTC.

The chain combines TRBV6-5 with TRBJ2-1; D is possibly TRBD2 (6 bases). There are 14 residues in the CDR3. The germline V gene has CDR1 MNHEY and CDR2 SVGAGI. Trimming left V 5 bases short and J 6 bases short, with 14 bases between. The CDR3 reads CASSDGGAANEQFF. DNA for the CDR3: TGTGCCAGCAGTGACGGGGGAGCAGCCAATGAGCAGTTCTTC.

The chain combines TRBV10-3 with TRBJ1-1; D is possibly TRBD1 (5 bases). Germline assignment: CDR1 ENHRY and CDR2 SYGVKD. The germline V and J ends were trimmed by 11 bases and 0 bases, with 13 bases remaining between them. This CDR3 has 13 amino acids. This CDR3 reads CAVCKGLNTEAFF. As DNA, the CDR3 is TGTGCCGTCTGCAAGGGGTTGAACACTGAAGCTTTCTTT.

The V and J genes are TRBV5-4 and TRBJ2-3; TRBD2 might be the D (6 bases). This CDR3 has 14 amino acids. V was shortened by 0 bases and J by 2 bases, with 7 bases between the two germline ends. The V gene's germline CDR1 is SGHNT and CDR2 YYREEE (reference sequence). The DNA for the CDR3 is TGTGCCAGCAGCTTGGGGACTACCACAGATACGCAGTATTTT. The encoded protein is CASSLGTTTDTQYF.

The V call is TRBV10-3, the J call TRBJ1-6, with 9 bases lining up with TRBD1. V shed 6 bases and J 4 bases; nucleotides not matched to a gene: 10. Germline-derived CDR1 and CDR2 are ENHRY and SYGVKD. The CDR3 sequence is 17 residues long. The CDR3 region has the DNA TGTGCCATCAGGGGGGACAGGGCGAGCGAGTATAATTCACCCCTCCACTTT. It translates to CAIRGDRASEYNSPLHF.